The 17 T cell receptor beta chains given below trace back to one sample, sequenced in a study of beta chain features in type 1 diabetes. Study-wide points: A moderate, significant TCRB CDR3 shortening appeared in type 1 diabetes across four CD4+ subsets.

Their target antigens are unknown. The sequenced template was cDNA made from the entire isolated RNA. Clones were sequenced by immunoSEQ multiplex PCR, and TCRdb holds only the in-frame ones, with some missing. This table holds 310,000 or so clones, roughly a tenth found once. Sample: central memory CD4+ T cells from blood. These receptors were obtained from a young man with type 1 diabetes.

This clone showed up many times. The chain links TRBV5-6 to TRBJ1-2, with 8 bases identical to TRBD1. After removal of 1 base from V and 8 bases from J, the junction contained 7 bases not matched to a gene. Germline values: CDR1 SGHDT, CDR2 YYEEEE. The CDR3 contains 14 residues. The CDR3 reads CASSLKTGVLGYTF. CDR3 bases: TGTGCCAGCAGCTTGAAGACAGGGGTATTAGGCTACACCTTC.

This clone was counted many times. This same CDR3 is encoded by further DNA sequences in the sample. The chain recombines TRBV7-2 with TRBJ2-3; 8 bases are shared with TRBD2. J lost 3 bases, V lost 3 bases, and 5 bases had no gene match. This CDR3 has 15 amino acids. In germline, CDR1 is SGHTA, CDR2 FQGNSA. The CDR3 region is CASSFGSSGTDTQYF. In DNA, the CDR3 is TGTGCCAGCAGCTTCGGGTCTAGCGGGACAGATACGCAGTATTTT.

The V and J genes are TRBV2 and TRBJ1-6; 10 bases agree with TRBD1. The CDR3 spans 14 residues. Germline CDR1 SNHLY, CDR2 FYNNEI. Unmatched junction bases numbered 4, after V lost 7 bases and J lost 7 bases. CDR3 region: CASIGQGVNSPLHF. The DNA of the CDR3 is TGTGCCAGCATAGGACAGGGGGTAAATTCACCCCTCCACTTT. Full variable domain (missing parts from reference TRBV2 and TRBJ1-6): EPEVTQTPSHQVTQMGQEVILRCVPISNHLYFYWYRQILGQKVEFLVSFYNNEISEKSEIFDDQFSVERPDGSNFTLKIRSTKLEDSAMYFCASIGQGVNSPLHFGNGTRLTVT.

This clone was seen more than once but under ten times. The chain links TRBV30 to TRBJ1-6; 7 bases match TRBD1. The junction had 9 bases not matched to a gene; V was cut back by 4 bases and J by 9 bases. Germline values: CDR1 GTSNPN, CDR2 SVGIG (reference sequence). This CDR3 is built from 14 residues. CDR3 loop: CAWTGTAYASPLHF. The DNA for the CDR3 is TGTGCCTGGACCGGGACAGCCTACGCTTCACCCCTCCACTTT.

This clone was seen a single time. CDR3 amino acids: CASSLRFGPQETQYF. The CDR3 nucleotides read TGCGCCAGCAGCTTACGATTCGGGCCTCAAGAGACCCAGTACTTC. V gene TRBV5-1 combines with J gene TRBJ2-5, with D uncertain. This CDR3 comprises 15 residues. Trimming took off 2 bases at V and 2 bases at J, with 13 bases between the two ends. Germline CDR1 is SGHRS and CDR2 is YFSETQ. Complete variable domain (other parts from reference TRBV5-1 and TRBJ2-5): KAGVTQTPRYLIKTRGQQVTLSCSPISGHRSVSWYQQTPGQGLQFLFEYFSETQRNKGNFPGRFSGRQFSNSRSEMNVSTLELGDSALYLCASSLRFGPQETQYFGPGTRLLVL.

This clone has just a few counts. The V gene is TRBV19, the J gene TRBJ2-4; tentative D call: TRBD1 (5 bases). V was pared by 8 bases and J by 6 bases, with 5 bases between. Germline V gene sequence: CDR1 LNHDA, CDR2 SQIVND (reference sequence). CDR3 size: 10 residues. CDR3 nucleotide sequence: TGTGCCAGTGGGGCAAACATTCAGTACTTC. Amino acids: CASGANIQYF.

This clone was detected a few times. The rearrangement joins TRBV4-3 to TRBJ2-7; tentatively, D is TRBD1 (5 bases). Trimming pared 0 bases from V and 5 bases from J, leaving 11 bases between. This CDR3 is 14 amino acids long. The germline CDR1 and CDR2 sequences are LGHNA and YSLEER. CDR3 protein: CASSQDGRVNEQYF. In DNA, the CDR3 is TGCGCCAGCAGCCAAGACGGCAGGGTCAACGAGCAGTACTTC.

The CDR3 here is CASSEADRGGSGYTF. Here the CDR3 DNA reads TGTGCCAGCAGTGAAGCGGACAGGGGAGGGTCCGGCTACACCTTC. This rearrangement joins TRBV2 to TRBJ1-2, with 9 bases fitting TRBD1. Germline trimming cut 0 bases from V and 8 bases from J; bases unmatched to any gene: 7. The germline V gene encodes CDR1 SNHLY and CDR2 FYNNEI. The CDR3 runs 15 residues.

The sample holds a few counts of this clone. This chain links TRBV7-2 with TRBJ1-6; 8 bases agree with TRBD1. V was clipped by 5 bases and J by 12 bases; unmatched bases: 6. This CDR3 contains 13 residues. The germline CDR1 and CDR2 sequences are SGHTA and FQGNSA. The CDR3 sequence is CASSTDRVGPLHF. CDR3 coding DNA: TGTGCCAGCAGCACGGACAGGGTGGGACCCCTCCACTTT.

This clone was observed at least ten times. This chain uses TRBV7-9 with TRBJ1-2; the match to TRBD1 covers 9 bases. V shed 5 bases and J 7 bases; nucleotides not matched to a gene: 8. The germline CDR1 and CDR2 sequences are SEHNR and FQNEAQ (reference sequence). The CDR3 length is 14 residues. The CDR3 DNA sequence: TGTGCCAGCAGCACCCTAGGGACAGGGATTGGCTACACCTTC. Translation gives CASSTLGTGIGYTF.

There are many counts of this clone. The chain joins TRBV7-9 to TRBJ1-3; D unclear. Per the germline V gene, CDR1 is SEHNR and CDR2 is FQNEAQ (reference sequence). This CDR3 comprises 12 residues. The germline V and J ends were trimmed by 1 base and 9 bases, with 7 bases remaining between them. CDR3 loop: CASSLVEATIYF. The CDR3 nucleotides are TGTGCCAGCAGCTTAGTGGAAGCCACCATATATTTT.

This clone was recorded at least ten times. The rearrangement uses TRBV28 and TRBJ2-1; TRBD1 matches at 12 bases. The germline CDR1 and CDR2 sequences are MDHEN and SYDVKM. The CDR3 spans 14 residues. J gave up 12 bases and V 6 bases, and 9 bases lay outside the gene matches. CDR3 nucleotide sequence: TGTGCCAGCAGCCGTGGGACAGGGGGCTTGGGGCAGTTCTTC. This sequence encodes CASSRGTGGLGQFF.

The chain employs TRBV11-2 and TRBJ2-3; D uncertain. V lost 0 bases and J 6 bases, leaving 10 bases between the germline ends. The CDR3 has 14 amino acids. Germline V gives CDR1 SGHAT, CDR2 FQNNGV. The CDR3 DNA is TGTGCCAGCAGCTTAGATTGGGGATCGGATACGCAGTATTTT. This sequence encodes CASSLDWGSDTQYF.

Concerning this clone itself: Other nucleotide sequences from this sample produce the same CDR3. The V call is TRBV5-6, the J call TRBJ2-7; unclear D gene. This CDR3 has 12 amino acids. With 1 base removed from V and 4 bases from J, the gap between germline ends came to 6 bases. Looked up from germline, CDR1 is SGHDT and CDR2 is YYEEEE. Here the CDR3 reads CASSLSRYEQYF. Here the CDR3 DNA reads TGTGCCAGCAGCTTGAGTAGATACGAGCAGTACTTC.

In its sample, this clone was seen a few times. This chain joins TRBV20-1 and TRBJ2-3, with a possible D match to TRBD1 (5 bases). With 6 bases removed from V and 6 bases from J, the gap between germline ends came to 10 bases. Germline V gene data show CDR1 as DFQATT and CDR2 as SNEGSKA (reference sequence). The CDR3 is made up of 11 amino acids. The CDR3 is CSARWGDTQYF. The CDR3 DNA reads TGCAGTGCCCGATGGGGCGATACGCAGTATTTT.

The rearrangement uses TRBV7-8 and TRBJ2-5, with D perhaps matching TRBD1 or TRBD2 (5 bases each). CDR3 length equals 15 residues. Trimming cost V 0 bases and J 2 bases, with 10 bases left between them. In germline, CDR1 is SGHVS, CDR2 FQNEAQ. CDR3 nucleotides: TGTGCCAGCAGCTTAGCTGGGGGACGTCAAGAGACCCAGTACTTC. The encoded protein is CASSLAGGRQETQYF.

This clone was detected a few times. The genes are TRBV4-1 and TRBJ2-4; D gene unclear. This CDR3 comprises 14 residues. The V gene lost 0 bases and the J gene lost 9 bases, with 12 bases spanning the gap. The germline V gene has CDR1 MGHRA and CDR2 YSYEKL. CDR3 protein: CASSQETRRGIQYF. Written as DNA, the CDR3 is TGCGCCAGCAGCCAAGAAACCCGACGAGGCATTCAGTACTTC.